This TCR beta chain was profiled in a study of cytomegalovirus exposure and HLA in healthy donors. Findings and caveats of the study: Rare sequences made up most TCRs, while some public TCRs were found in many donors.

60 Vbeta and 13 Jbeta primers were used in PCR. Here immunoSEQ multiplex PCR was the method, and the copy in TCRdb shows in-frame clones only, minus some. The profile shows 150,000 to 200,000 clones, around 80% of them singletons. Comment on this clone: Its antigen is unknown.

The study sampled nominally healthy donors, though unrecorded immune exposures were likely. V shed 1 base and J 5 bases; nucleotides not matched to a gene: 5. The germline V gene has CDR1 MDHEN and CDR2 SYDVKM. CDR3 size: 15 residues. The sample consisted of PBMCs. The chain links TRBV28 to TRBJ2-3; 8 bases map to TRBD2. This TCR was recovered from a man younger than 45 in good health and CMV-seronegative. This CDR3 reads CASSLSGGLVDTQYF. For the CDR3, the DNA is TGTGCCAGCAGTTTATCGGGGGGGCTAGTAGATACGCAGTATTTT.